The rows below give T cell receptor beta chains drawn from one sample of a study of T-cell memory formation after mild COVID-19. Using its own MiXCR run on the 5' RACE reads, TCRdb lists one record per CDR3 protein. The table has just over 300,000 distinct CDR3 sequences, approximately 19% seen once. Sequences were obtained from PBMCs or a T cell subset sorted from them (not recorded which). These receptors were collected from a young man who had mild COVID-19 (a few samples of this study predate the infection). Cell type and time point are not known. Each CDR3 is given with its conserved first and last residue. Fields, in order: CDR3 DNA, CDR3 protein, clone size, D gene, CDR3 length, J gene, V gene. D genes are given only for firm matches. Clone size is not always given. Where it is, it says once, few, many or a class for expanded clones.

TGTGCCAGCAGCTACCGGGACAGCTACACTGAAGCTTTCTTT,CASSYRDSYTEAFF,NA,TRBD1,14,TRBJ1-1,TRBV7-8
TGTGCCAGCAGCCAAAGTTGGTCTGGGGCCAACGTCCTGACTTTC,CASSQSWSGANVLTF,few,NA,15,TRBJ2-6,TRBV14
TGTGCCAGCAGCTTACTTGGGACTAGCTACGAGCAGTACTTC,CASSLLGTSYEQYF,NA,TRBD2,14,TRBJ2-7,TRBV7-2
TGTGCCAGCAGCCTTGGGACCTCGGGATCGTCACCCCTCCACTTT,CASSLGTSGSSPLHF,NA,NA,15,TRBJ1-6,TRBV12-3/TRBV12-4
TGTGCCAGCAGTTATTCCGGGACAGGGAGTTCACCCCTCCACTTT,CASSYSGTGSSPLHF,few,TRBD1,15,TRBJ1-6,TRBV6-5
TGTGCCAGCAGCGTAGCTGGAGGGGCCCAAGAGACCCAGTACTTC,CASSVAGGAQETQYF,few,NA,15,TRBJ2-5,TRBV9
TGCAGTGCTACCGGGGGGGCTGAAGCTTTCTTT,CSATGGAEAFF,NA,NA,11,TRBJ1-1,TRBV20-1
TGTGCCAGCAGCCGTCAGAACACAGATACGCAGTATTTT,CASSRQNTDTQYF,NA,NA,13,TRBJ2-3,TRBV14
TGCAGTGCTAGAGATCGGGGGAGGGGGCCCGGGAACATTCAGTACTTC,CSARDRGRGPGNIQYF,NA,NA,16,TRBJ2-4,TRBV20-1
TGTGCCAGCAGCTTAGCTCAGGGGCTGTTCGAGCAGTTCTTC,CASSLAQGLFEQFF,few,NA,14,TRBJ2-1,TRBV7-9
TGTGCCAGCAGCCCGTGGACAGATCAGCCCCAGCATTTT,CASSPWTDQPQHF,many,NA,13,TRBJ1-5,TRBV7-2
TGTGCCATCAGTCGGACAGGAGGTGAAGCTTTCTTT,CAISRTGGEAFF,few,TRBD1,12,TRBJ1-1,TRBV10-3
TGTGCCAGCTCGGCGGGGACAGTGAACACTGAAGCTTTCTTT,CASSAGTVNTEAFF,NA,TRBD1,14,TRBJ1-1,TRBV18
TGTGCCAGCAGTACCCATAGCGGGGGGGCTGATACGCAGTATTTT,CASSTHSGGADTQYF,few,TRBD2,15,TRBJ2-3,TRBV12-3/TRBV12-4
TGCAGTGCTAGGCGAGACAGGGACCCTGAAGCTTTCTTT,CSARRDRDPEAFF,few,TRBD1,13,TRBJ1-1,TRBV20-1
TGTGCCAGCAGGGGGACAGGAAAACAGCCCCAGCATTTT,CASRGTGKQPQHF,NA,TRBD1,13,TRBJ1-5,TRBV7-2
TGTGCCAGCAGCCAAGGCTCAGGGGGCGACACTGAAGCTTTCTTT,CASSQGSGGDTEAFF,NA,TRBD1,15,TRBJ1-1,TRBV4-2
TGTGCCAGCAGCAAGGGTTTCTATGGCTACACCTTC,CASSKGFYGYTF,few,NA,12,TRBJ1-2,TRBV12-3/TRBV12-4
TGTGCCAGCAGTGAACTGGCAGGGAATCAGCCCCAGCATTTT,CASSELAGNQPQHF,many,NA,14,TRBJ1-5,TRBV2
TGTGCCAGCAGTTCCCAGAAGCGGGGGGGTTCAGATACGCAGTATTTT,CASSSQKRGGSDTQYF,many,TRBD2,16,TRBJ2-3,TRBV12-3/TRBV12-4
TGCGCCAGCAGCCAAGAGATTTTAGTCACCACAGATACGCAGTATTTT,CASSQEILVTTDTQYF,NA,NA,16,TRBJ2-3,TRBV4-1
TGCGCCAGCAGCTCGGGTCAGGAGAAGGAAAAACTGTTTTTT,CASSSGQEKEKLFF,NA,NA,14,TRBJ1-4,TRBV5-1
TGCGCCAGCAGCCCGAGGGTGCCCGGGGAGCTGTTTTTT,CASSPRVPGELFF,few,NA,13,TRBJ2-2,TRBV4-3
TGCGCCAGCAGCCAAGCCGCGGGGGGGCTAGAGACCCAGTACTTC,CASSQAAGGLETQYF,few,TRBD2,15,TRBJ2-5,TRBV4-1
TGTGCCAGCAGCCGACACAGGGACCAGGACAATACGCAGTATTTT,CASSRHRDQDNTQYF,NA,NA,15,TRBJ2-3,TRBV6-5
TGCGCCAGCAGCCAAGAGCCCTACACTGAAGCTTTCTTT,CASSQEPYTEAFF,few,NA,13,TRBJ1-1,TRBV4-3
TGTGCCAGCAGCCCTAGCGGGGGTTGGAATGAGCAGTTCTTC,CASSPSGGWNEQFF,few,TRBD2,14,TRBJ2-1,TRBV27
TGCAGTGCTAGTCGACAGGGACTTTCACCCCTCCACTTT,CSASRQGLSPLHF,few,TRBD1,13,TRBJ1-6,TRBV20-1
TGTGCCAGCAGCTTAACCCCCGGGACAGCAAGCTCCTACAATGAGCAGTTCTTC,CASSLTPGTASSYNEQFF,NA,TRBD1,18,TRBJ2-1,TRBV11-2
TGCGCCAGCAGCCAAGATGGACCAAACACCGGGGAGCTGTTTTTT,CASSQDGPNTGELFF,NA,NA,15,TRBJ2-2,TRBV4-3
TGTGCCAGCTCACCGCGGGGGGGACCCTACAATGAGCAGTTCTTC,CASSPRGGPYNEQFF,few,TRBD2,15,TRBJ2-1,TRBV18
TGTGCCAGCAGCTTAGAACTCTCCTACGAGCAGTACTTC,CASSLELSYEQYF,few,NA,13,TRBJ2-7,TRBV7-8
TGTGCCAGCAGCACCGATCCGGGGCAGCCCCAGCATTTT,CASSTDPGQPQHF,few,NA,13,TRBJ1-5,TRBV7-3
TGCAGTGCTAGATATCCTGTCCAAGAGACCCAGTACTTC,CSARYPVQETQYF,NA,NA,13,TRBJ2-5,TRBV20-1
TGTGCCAGCAGTTACGGAGGGACAGGGATCATGAACACTGAAGCTTTCTTT,CASSYGGTGIMNTEAFF,NA,TRBD1,17,TRBJ1-1,TRBV6-5
TGTGCCAGCAGCTTAGCTGAGGTAGCGAACACCGGGGAGCTGTTTTTT,CASSLAEVANTGELFF,NA,NA,16,TRBJ2-2,TRBV7-6
TGCGCCAGCAGCCATCAACGGGGGGTTAGTCAGACCCAGTACTTC,CASSHQRGVSQTQYF,NA,TRBD2,15,TRBJ2-5,TRBV4-3
TGTGCCAGCAGTTACGACTACCCTAGGACCCAGTACTTC,CASSYDYPRTQYF,few,NA,13,TRBJ2-5,TRBV6-2/TRBV6-3
TGTGCCAGCACCCTACTTGGCGGGTCTACAAATGAGCAGTTCTTC,CASTLLGGSTNEQFF,few,NA,15,TRBJ2-1,TRBV6-2/TRBV6-3
TGTGCCAGCAGCTCACCCGGTTGGGAGAACACTGAAGCTTTCTTT,CASSSPGWENTEAFF,NA,NA,15,TRBJ1-1,TRBV7-2
TGTGCCAGCAGCTTAAATCCCGGGGGGCCGGGAGAGACCCAGTACTTC,CASSLNPGGPGETQYF,NA,NA,16,TRBJ2-5,TRBV7-3
TGTGCCAGCAGCCAAATAAGCGCCGGGGAGCTGTTTTTT,CASSQISAGELFF,NA,NA,13,TRBJ2-2,TRBV7-3
TGTGCCAGCAGTTATACCGGGGACACAGATACGCAGTATTTT,CASSYTGDTDTQYF,few,NA,14,TRBJ2-3,TRBV7-3
TGTGCCAGCAGTTACTCCGCCAAGCTGAACACTGAAGCTTTCTTT,CASSYSAKLNTEAFF,few,NA,15,TRBJ1-1,TRBV6-2/TRBV6-3
TGTGCCAGCAGCTTAGCCCCCGCGAGCGGGGGGCGGAATGAGCAGTTCTTC,CASSLAPASGGRNEQFF,few,TRBD2,17,TRBJ2-1,TRBV7-6
TGTGCCAGCACCCAATCTAACTATGGCTACACCTTC,CASTQSNYGYTF,NA,NA,12,TRBJ1-2,TRBV6-2/TRBV6-3
TGTGCCAGCTCACCGCAATTTGGACAGGGACAGACCTTCACTGAAGCTTTCTTT,CASSPQFGQGQTFTEAFF,NA,TRBD1,18,TRBJ1-1,TRBV18
TGCGCCAGCAGCTTGGAGGGGACACGATTCTTGAAACGGCAAGAGACCCAGTACTTC,CASSLEGTRFLKRQETQYF,few,NA,19,TRBJ2-5,TRBV5-1
TGCAGCGCGTCGCGGGGGGGCCGGGTTAATGAGCAGTTCTTC,CSASRGGRVNEQFF,NA,TRBD2,14,TRBJ2-1,TRBV20-1
TGTGCCAGCAGTTACCTACGGGGGGCGAACACCGGGGAGCTGTTTTTT,CASSYLRGANTGELFF,few,TRBD2,16,TRBJ2-2,TRBV6-5
TGTGCCAGCAGCGTCGAGGGACTAGTCTACAATGAGCAGTTCTTC,CASSVEGLVYNEQFF,NA,TRBD2,15,TRBJ2-1,TRBV9
TGTGCCAGCAGTACGACAGGCCGCCTTAGCTCCTACGAGCAGTACTTC,CASSTTGRLSSYEQYF,NA,NA,16,TRBJ2-7,TRBV27